These 26 T cell receptor beta chains were sequenced from one sample in a study of STAT3 mutations in large granular lymphocyte leukemia. Findings of the study overall: Every T-cell large granular lymphocyte leukemia patient had at least one immunodominant TCR beta clonotype.

The repertoire was sequenced with immunoSEQ multiplex PCR; TCRdb's copy has only in-frame clones and lacks some. The sample has several thousand clones, less than 90% seen once. These receptors lack a known antigen. Material for sequencing was peripheral blood mononuclear cells. These receptors were collected from a man older than 75 with T-cell large granular lymphocyte leukemia. Some clones in this sample may be carry-over from other donors' samples.

The genes are TRBV30 and TRBJ1-5, with TRBD1 matching over 8 bases. Germline CDR1 GTSNPN, CDR2 SVGIG (reference sequence). This CDR3 is 13 amino acids long. V dropped 2 bases and J dropped 6; count of bases not matched to a gene: 3. CDR3 in amino acids: CAWSQGTGQPQHF. The DNA for the CDR3 is TGTGCCTGGAGTCAAGGGACAGGTCAGCCCCAGCATTTT.

The chain joins TRBV4-2 to TRBJ1-4; 9 bases fit TRBD1. The V gene's germline CDR1 is LGHNA and CDR2 YNFKEQ. V lost 4 bases and J lost 7; bases outside the gene matches: 4. This CDR3 spans 14 amino acids. Here the CDR3 DNA reads TGTGCCAGCAGCCCTGGGACAGGGACTGAAAAACTGTTTTTT. Encoded protein: CASSPGTGTEKLFF.

The chain has TRBV4-3 and TRBJ2-3, with D perhaps TRBD1 (7 bases). V lost 0 bases and J 4 bases, leaving 11 bases between the germline ends. Germline CDR1 is LGHNA and CDR2 is YSLEER. The CDR3 is made up of 15 amino acids. The CDR3 spells CASSQDGGTADTQYF. CDR3 coding DNA: TGCGCCAGCAGCCAAGATGGGGGGACAGCAGATACGCAGTATTTT.

This clone was found once. This chain uses TRBV19 with TRBJ1-5; D uncertain. Germline values: CDR1 LNHDA, CDR2 SQIVND (reference sequence). The germline V and J ends were trimmed by 2 bases and 5 bases, with 13 bases remaining between them. This CDR3 is 15 amino acids long. The DNA for the CDR3 is TGTGCCAGTAGTATAAGGGAAAGGTACCATCAGCCCCAGCATTTT. Translating it yields CASSIRERYHQPQHF. Using reference TRBV19 and TRBJ1-5 for the parts outside the CDR3, the full variable domain is DGGITQSPKYLFRKEGQNVTLSCEQNLNHDAMYWYRQDPGQGLRLIYYSQIVNDFQKGDIAEGYSVSREKKESFPLTVTSAQKNPTAFYLCASSIRERYHQPQHFGDGTRLSIL.

V gene TRBV7-2 combines with J gene TRBJ2-2; 14 positions match TRBD2. The V gene end was trimmed by 5 bases and the J gene end by 6 bases; junction bases not matched to a gene: 5. Germline V CDR1 and CDR2: SGHTA, FQGNSA. There are 16 residues in the CDR3. CDR3 loop: CASSTRTSGGPGELFF. CDR3 nucleotides: TGTGCCAGCAGCACCCGGACTAGCGGGGGGCCCGGGGAGCTGTTTTTT.

This chain uses TRBV5-6 with TRBJ2-3; TRBD2 is a possible D gene (6 bases). V was shortened by 1 base and J by 4 bases, with 16 bases between the two germline ends. Germline-derived CDR1 and CDR2 are SGHDT and YYEEEE. This CDR3 region has 16 residues. CDR3 coding DNA: TGTGCCAGCAGCTTGATCCCAGGGTCGGGGGCAGATACGCAGTATTTT. Its protein is CASSLIPGSGADTQYF. The variable domain in full, with the rest retrieved from reference TRBV5-6 and TRBJ2-3, is DAGVTQSPTHLIKTRGQQVTLRCSPKSGHDTVSWYQQALGQGPQFIFQYYEEEERQRGNFPDRFSGHQFPNYSSELNVNALLLGDSALYLCASSLIPGSGADTQYFGPGTRLTVL.

J is TRBJ1-2 and V is TRBV19, with TRBD1 as a possible D gene (5 bases). Trimming took off 7 bases at V and 4 bases at J, with 13 bases between the two ends. Germline-derived CDR1 and CDR2 are LNHDA and SQIVND (reference sequence). The CDR3 loop spans 13 amino acids. The DNA for the CDR3 is TGTGCCAGTACCCCCGTGGGGACCTATGGCTACACCTTC. It is translated as CASTPVGTYGYTF.

The V and J genes are TRBV7-9 and TRBJ2-2; D possibly uses TRBD1 or TRBD2 (5 bases each). The CDR3 is 15 residues long. CDR1 and CDR2 (germline): SEHNR, FQNEAQ (reference sequence). Trimming took off 5 bases at V and 5 bases at J, with 15 bases between the two ends. The CDR3, as DNA: TGTGCCAGCAGCGGACCCGGGACCAATACCGGGGAGCTGTTTTTT. It yields the protein CASSGPGTNTGELFF. The full variable domain, with the rest looked up from reference TRBV7-9 and TRBJ2-2, is DTGVSQNPRHKITKRGQNVTFRCDPISEHNRLYWYRQTLGQGPEFLTYFQNEAQLEKSRLLSDRFSAERPKGSFSTLEIQRTEQGDSAMYLCASSGPGTNTGELFFGEGSRLTVL.

The J gene is TRBJ2-7, the V gene TRBV18, with D perhaps TRBD2 (6 bases). V dropped 6 bases and J dropped 1 base, with 19 bases sitting between them. The length of the CDR3 is 16 residues. Germline CDR1 KGHSH, CDR2 LQKENI. Here the CDR3 reads CASSHDAGRLSYEQYF. The CDR3 nucleotides read TGTGCCAGCTCCCATGATGCAGGGAGGCTTTCCTACGAGCAGTACTTC.

The rearrangement joins TRBV28 to TRBJ1-6; weak D call: TRBD1 (6 bases). The V gene's germline CDR1 is MDHEN and CDR2 SYDVKM. The ends were cut back, 0 bases at V and 7 bases at J, with 16 bases in the middle. This CDR3 region has 17 residues. The CDR3 DNA reads as TGTGCCAGCAGTTTATGGGGGGGCCGTTGGAGGAATTCACCCCTCCACTTT. Its translation is CASSLWGGRWRNSPLHF.

J is TRBJ2-5 and V is TRBV7-2; 8 bases agree with TRBD1. V was pared by 5 bases and J by 4 bases, with 9 bases of the junction left unmatched. Germline CDR1 and CDR2: SGHTA and FQGNSA. This CDR3 has 15 amino acids. This CDR3 reads CASSPGTGPSETQYF. CDR3 DNA: TGTGCCAGCAGCCCAGGGACAGGTCCATCAGAGACCCAGTACTTC.

The V and J genes are TRBV5-6 and TRBJ1-6; D may be TRBD1 (5 bases). CDR3 length: 13 residues. Germline CDR1 reads SGHDT; CDR2 reads YYEEEE. Trimming cost V 0 bases and J 7 bases, with 5 bases left between them. CDR3 bases: TGTGCCAGCAGCTTGGCAGGGAATTCACCCCTCCACTTT. Residues: CASSLAGNSPLHF.

This chain joins TRBV5-6 and TRBJ2-3, with D tentatively TRBD1 (5 bases). V was cut by 8 bases and J by 0 bases, with 19 bases left in between. CDR3 size: 16 residues. CDR1 and CDR2 from the germline V gene are SGHDT and YYEEEE. DNA of the CDR3: TGTGCCAGATCCGGTGTCAGGGCCTCTAGCACAGATACGCAGTATTTT. This translates into CARSGVRASSTDTQYF.

The chain combines TRBV29-1 with TRBJ2-7, with D perhaps matching TRBD1 (5 bases). The CDR3 loop spans 11 amino acids. V shed 7 bases and J shed 2 bases, with 9 bases lying between them. Germline loops: CDR1 SQVTM, CDR2 ANQGSEA. This CDR3 is CSAQVPYEQYF. Here the CDR3 DNA reads TGCAGCGCACAGGTTCCCTACGAGCAGTACTTC.

The V and J genes are TRBV5-1 and TRBJ1-1; D uncertain. The CDR3 extends over 14 amino acids. Trimming cost V 1 base and J 0 bases, with 7 bases left between them. From germline, CDR1 is SGHRS and CDR2 YFSETQ. The CDR3 loop reads CASSLTGLNTEAFF. CDR3 in DNA: TGCGCCAGCAGCTTGACCGGGCTGAACACTGAAGCTTTCTTT.

CDR3 region: CASSIPPPLAGELFF. The CDR3 DNA follows: TGCGCCAGCAGCATCCCTCCGCCATTGGCCGGGGAGCTGTTTTTT. J is TRBJ2-2 and V is TRBV5-1; unclear D gene. Trimming cost V 4 bases and J 6 bases, with 16 bases left between them. This CDR3 contains 15 residues. The germline CDR1 and CDR2 sequences are SGHRS and YFSETQ.

V usage is TRBV19 and J usage is TRBJ2-5, with 9 bases that match TRBD1. This CDR3 contains 15 residues. The ends lost 1 base at V and 2 bases at J; junction bases unmatched: 2. Per germline, CDR1 LNHDA and CDR2 SQIVND (reference sequence). CDR3 sequence reads: CASSIAGTGQETQYF. CDR3 in DNA: TGTGCCAGTAGTATAGCTGGGACAGGGCAAGAGACCCAGTACTTC. The entire variable domain, with the rest obtained from reference TRBV19 and TRBJ2-5, is as follows: DGGITQSPKYLFRKEGQNVTLSCEQNLNHDAMYWYRQDPGQGLRLIYYSQIVNDFQKGDIAEGYSVSREKKESFPLTVTSAQKNPTAFYLCASSIAGTGQETQYFGPGTRLLVL.

The chain employs TRBV4-2 and TRBJ2-7, with D possibly TRBD2 on 7 matching bases. The CDR3 loop spans 15 amino acids. Germline V gene data show CDR1 as LGHNA and CDR2 as YNFKEQ. With 0 bases removed from V and 1 base from J, the gap between germline ends came to 10 bases. The CDR3 region is CASSQEGGGSYEQYF. CDR3 bases: TGTGCCAGCAGCCAAGAAGGGGGAGGGTCCTACGAGCAGTACTTC.

The chain carries TRBV20-1 and TRBJ1-2, with 7 bases lining up with TRBD1. This CDR3 comprises 10 residues. With V trimmed by 6 bases and J by 11 bases, 6 bases remained unmatched. Looked up from germline, CDR1 is DFQATT and CDR2 is SNEGSKA (reference sequence). CDR3 in DNA: TGCAGTGCAGGGAACAGGGGATACACCTTC. Encoded protein: CSAGNRGYTF.

CDR3 bases: TGTGCCAGCAGTTTAGTTCCGATCTATGGCTACACCTTC. Translation gives CASSLVPIYGYTF. The genes are TRBV28 and TRBJ1-2; D remains ambiguous. The CDR3 has 13 amino acids. V gave up 2 bases and J gave up 4 bases, with 8 bases separating them. CDR1 and CDR2 from the germline V gene are MDHEN and SYDVKM.

This chain links TRBV11-3 with TRBJ2-3; D is possibly TRBD1 (5 bases). Germline V gene sequence: CDR1 SGHNT, CDR2 YENEEA. Trimming left V 5 bases short and J 4 bases short, with 10 bases between. CDR3 size: 13 residues. The chain's CDR3 is CASSPDNSDTQYF. The CDR3 DNA reads TGTGCCAGCAGCCCGGACAACTCAGATACGCAGTATTTT.

V gene TRBV6-6 combines with J gene TRBJ2-7; D possibly corresponds to TRBD1 (6 bases). The CDR3 has 14 residues. V was shortened by 7 bases and J by 2 bases, with 15 bases between the two germline ends. CDR1 MNHNY and CDR2 SVGAGI come from the germline V gene (reference sequence). CDR3 in amino acids: CASIGTLRAYEQYF. In DNA, the CDR3 is TGTGCCAGCATAGGGACACTTCGGGCCTACGAGCAGTACTTC.

The gene calls are TRBV7-9 and TRBJ1-5, with D possibly matching TRBD1 (6 bases). V was shortened by 5 bases and J by 4 bases, with 15 bases between the two germline ends. The germline CDR1 and CDR2 sequences are SEHNR and FQNEAQ (reference sequence). CDR3 size: 15 residues. The CDR3 protein is CASSGRQAGNQPQHF. CDR3 DNA sequence: TGTGCCAGCAGCGGGCGACAGGCCGGGAATCAGCCCCAGCATTTT.

J is TRBJ2-3 and V is TRBV5-4; TRBD2 matches 13 bases. Unmatched junction bases numbered 5, after V lost 4 bases and J lost 6 bases. Germline V gene lookup returns CDR1 SGHNT and CDR2 YYREEE (reference sequence). The CDR3 extends over 15 amino acids. CDR3 nucleotide sequence: TGTGCCAGCAGCATAAGACTAGCGGGGGGTGATACGCAGTATTTT. It translates to CASSIRLAGGDTQYF.

The chain joins TRBV4-3 to TRBJ2-7; D gene uncertain. CDR3 length: 14 residues. V was shortened by 0 bases and J by 0 bases, with 6 bases between the two germline ends. In germline, CDR1 is LGHNA, CDR2 YSLEER. The CDR3: CASSQDYSSYEQYF. The CDR3 DNA is TGCGCCAGCAGCCAAGATTACAGCTCCTACGAGCAGTACTTC.

The chain is built from TRBV29-1 and TRBJ1-1, with D possibly matching TRBD1 (5 bases). The CDR3 covers 11 residues. The germline V gene has CDR1 SQVTM and CDR2 ANQGSEA. As DNA, the CDR3 is TGCGCCGGGGGGAGGGAGACTGAAGCTTTCTTT. Its translation: CAGGRETEAFF.